This is a list of T cell receptor beta chains from one sample in a study of cytomegalovirus exposure and HLA in healthy donors. Data came from immunoSEQ multiplex PCR; TCRdb stores just in-frame clones and leaves some out. The table includes tens of thousands of clones, more than 70% detected once. The specimen sequenced was PBMCs. The origin of the receptors is a woman aged 25-40 years in good health and CMV-seronegative. Each CDR3 is given with its conserved first and last residue. A D gene is named only where the DNA matches it firmly. Some rows mark clone size as missing; the rest say once, few, many or name a class of expanded clone.

V	J	D	size	CDR3	DNA
TRBV25-1	TRBJ1-1	TRBD1	.	CASSEVRDSEEAFF	TGTGCCAGCAGTGAAGTTAGGGACAGCGAAGAAGCTTTCTTT
TRBV5-5	TRBJ2-7	TRBD2	once	CASRLAGGSYEQYF	TGTGCCAGCAGACTAGCGGGAGGCTCGTACGAGCAGTACTTC
TRBV6-1	TRBJ2-7	TRBD1	.	CASSEARTGGLGQYF	TGTGCCAGCAGTGAAGCCAGGACAGGGGGCCTGGGGCAGTACTTC
TRBV10-1	TRBJ2-1	.	once	CASSEGRERGGEQFF	TGCGCCAGCAGTGAGGGGAGGGAACGAGGGGGTGAGCAGTTCTTC
TRBV27	TRBJ2-7	TRBD2	.	CASSFLTSGSDEQYF	TGTGCCAGCAGTTTTTTGACTAGCGGGAGTGACGAGCAGTACTTC
TRBV7-9	TRBJ2-3	TRBD2	.	CASSPPWASGADTQYF	TGTGCCAGCAGCCCACCGTGGGCTAGCGGGGCAGATACGCAGTATTTT
TRBV5-1	TRBJ2-1	.	.	CASNEGLVYNEQFF	TGCGCCAGCAATGAGGGACTGGTATACAATGAGCAGTTCTTC
TRBV2	TRBJ1-1	.	few	CASSPRGVNTEAFF	TGTGCCAGCAGTCCCCGCGGGGTGAACACTGAAGCTTTCTTT
TRBV11-3	TRBJ1-1	.	.	CASSLDSREEINTEAFF	TGTGCCAGCAGCTTAGATTCCAGGGAGGAAATAAACACTGAAGCTTTCTTT
TRBV6-1	TRBJ2-2	TRBD1	.	CASSDLRTGAGELFF	TGTGCCAGCAGTGACCTAAGGACAGGCGCCGGGGAGCTGTTTTTT
TRBV6-1	TRBJ2-1	TRBD2	.	CASSAFGGSFIEQFF	TGTGCCAGCAGTGCCTTTGGCGGGAGTTTTATTGAGCAGTTCTTC
TRBV18	TRBJ2-1	.	.	CASSPGADEQFF	TGTGCCAGCTCACCGGGGGCTGACGAGCAGTTCTTC
TRBV4-2	TRBJ2-2	.	.	CASSLGTSQNTGELFF	TGTGCCAGCAGCCTTGGGACTTCCCAGAACACCGGGGAGCTGTTTTTT
TRBV29-1	TRBJ2-7	.	.	CSVGGGSYEQYF	TGCAGCGTTGGGGGCGGTTCCTACGAGCAGTACTTC
TRBV2	TRBJ1-1	.	.	CASSASGSRTEAFF	TGTGCCAGCAGTGCAAGCGGCTCCCGGACTGAAGCTTTCTTT
TRBV6-1	TRBJ2-1	.	few	CASSEGRGTYNEQFF	TGTGCCAGCAGTGAAGGGCGGGGAACCTACAATGAGCAGTTCTTC
TRBV29-1	TRBJ1-1	.	.	CSVFPAANTEAFF	TGCAGCGTTTTCCCGGCGGCGAACACTGAAGCTTTCTTT
TRBV7-6	TRBJ2-5	TRBD2	.	CASSSQTSGLQETQYF	TGTGCCAGCAGTTCCCAGACTAGCGGGTTACAAGAGACCCAGTACTTC
TRBV7-2	TRBJ2-5	.	.	CASSPAGPAWGTQYF	TGTGCCAGCAGCCCAGCGGGCCCCGCCTGGGGGACCCAGTACTTC
TRBV6-5	TRBJ2-7	.	once	CASSYGGEAWEQYF	TGTGCCAGCAGTTACGGAGGGGAGGCCTGGGAGCAGTACTTC
TRBV4-3	TRBJ2-3	.	.	CASSQDSGHAGADTQYF	TGCGCCAGCAGCCAAGATAGCGGTCACGCCGGGGCAGATACGCAGTATTTT
TRBV19	TRBJ2-1	TRBD2	.	CASSSGKGFEQFF	TGTGCCAGTAGCAGCGGGAAGGGGTTTGAGCAGTTCTTC
TRBV4-3	TRBJ1-2	TRBD1	few	CASSQAGTGYGYTF	TGCGCCAGCAGCCAAGCCGGGACAGGCTATGGCTACACCTTC
TRBV7-3	TRBJ2-1	.	.	CASSYQGGDNEQFF	TGTGCCAGCTCATACCAGGGGGGTGACAATGAGCAGTTCTTC
TRBV7-2	TRBJ2-1	.	.	CASSLSTGANEQFF	TGTGCCAGCAGCTTATCCACAGGTGCCAATGAGCAGTTCTTC
TRBV6-6	TRBJ1-5	.	few	CASSYSEASNQPQHF	TGTGCCAGCAGTTACTCGGAGGCTTCCAATCAGCCCCAGCATTTT
TRBV19	TRBJ2-7	TRBD2	.	CASSIGGNYEQYF	TGTGCCAGTAGTATCGGGGGGAACTACGAGCAGTACTTC
TRBV27	TRBJ2-3	TRBD1	.	CASSITGGDTQYF	TGTGCCAGCAGTATTACAGGGGGAGATACGCAGTATTTT
TRBV5-6	TRBJ1-1	.	.	CASSLSRGISEAFF	TGTGCCAGCAGCTTATCTCGAGGGATCTCTGAAGCTTTCTTT
TRBV11-3	TRBJ2-1	TRBD2	few	CASSLGVAGVEGQFF	TGTGCCAGCAGCTTAGGGGTAGCGGGAGTGGAGGGGCAGTTCTTC
TRBV28	TRBJ2-1	TRBD2	.	CAESSAGPNNEQFF	TGTGCAGAATCGTCAGCGGGACCAAACAATGAGCAGTTCTTC
TRBV6-4	TRBJ2-3	.	.	CASSLDYLSTDTQYF	TGTGCCAGCAGCCTGGACTACCTTAGCACAGATACGCAGTATTTT
TRBV5-6	TRBJ1-1	TRBD1	.	CASSLFWATGLNTEAFF	TGTGCCAGCAGCTTGTTTTGGGCGACAGGGTTGAACACTGAAGCTTTCTTT
TRBV27	TRBJ2-2	.	.	CASSLRSDSLGELFF	TGTGCCAGCAGTTTACGCTCTGACAGTCTCGGGGAGCTGTTTTTT
TRBV18	TRBJ2-1	TRBD1	.	CASSRGTGDEQFF	TGTGCCAGCTCACGGGGGACAGGGGATGAGCAGTTCTTC
TRBV7-9	TRBJ2-5	.	.	CASSLSWASVYF	TGTGCCAGCAGCTTATCCTGGGCTAGCGTCTACTTC
TRBV30	TRBJ2-7	.	.	CAANGLAYEQYF	TGTGCCGCGAACGGACTTGCCTACGAGCAGTACTTC
TRBV7-9	TRBJ1-1	.	.	CSSSSQGPLMNTEAFF	TGTTCCAGCAGCTCACAGGGACCATTGATGAACACTGAAGCTTTCTTT
TRBV5-5	TRBJ2-1	TRBD2	.	CASSLRAAGLARYEQFF	TGTGCCAGCAGCTTGAGGGCCGCAGGACTAGCCAGGTATGAGCAGTTCTTC
TRBV6-5	TRBJ1-2	.	.	CASSQGQNYGYTF	TGTGCCAGCAGTCAAGGACAAAACTATGGCTACACCTTC
TRBV19	TRBJ2-1	TRBD2	.	CASSIGTSLDEQFF	TGTGCCAGTAGTATTGGGACTAGCCTAGATGAGCAGTTCTTC
TRBV9	TRBJ2-5	.	.	CASSVAEGPFQEAQYF	TGTGCCAGCAGCGTAGCGGAGGGACCATTCCAAGAGGCCCAGTACTTC
TRBV7-9	TRBJ2-7	.	few	CASSRRDSNYEQYF	TGTGCCAGCAGTCGCCGGGATTCCAACTACGAGCAGTACTTC
TRBV2	TRBJ2-1	TRBD2	.	CAVTSGSYNEQFF	TGTGCAGTTACTAGCGGGTCCTACAATGAGCAGTTCTTC
TRBV5-5	TRBJ2-1	TRBD2	.	CASSLYGGRAHNEQFF	TGTGCCAGCAGCTTGTACGGCGGGAGGGCCCACAATGAGCAGTTCTTC
TRBV5-4	TRBJ2-2	TRBD2	.	CASSSSGNTGELFF	TGTGCCAGCAGCTCTAGCGGGAACACCGGGGAGCTGTTTTTT
TRBV30	TRBJ1-5	.	.	CAWSVQSNQPQHF	TGTGCCTGGAGTGTACAAAGCAATCAGCCCCAGCATTTT
TRBV6-5	TRBJ2-5	TRBD1	.	CASRRPGQTSETQYF	TGTGCCAGCAGGCGCCCGGGACAGACCTCGGAGACCCAGTACTTC
TRBV6-6	TRBJ1-1	.	.	CASSNTGTPVGGEAFF	TGTGCCAGCAGTAACACCGGGACCCCGGTGGGAGGTGAAGCTTTCTTT
TRBV7-8	TRBJ2-2	.	.	CASSYGLAGELFF	TGTGCCAGCAGCTACGGTCTGGCCGGGGAGCTGTTTTTT
TRBV4-2	TRBJ2-1	TRBD2	.	CASSDAGTSGYNEQFF	TGTGCCAGCAGCGACGCCGGGACTAGCGGTTACAATGAGCAGTTCTTC
TRBV5-1	TRBJ2-7	TRBD1	.	CASSSGTGSYEQYF	TGCGCCAGCAGCTCCGGGACAGGCTCCTACGAGCAGTACTTC
TRBV29-1	TRBJ2-1	TRBD2	.	CSVVGGAGGPWEQFF	TGCAGCGTTGTGGGGGGTGCGGGAGGGCCATGGGAGCAGTTCTTC
TRBV7-2	TRBJ1-5	.	.	CASSVWQGQPQHF	TGTGCCAGCAGCGTCTGGCAGGGACAGCCCCAGCATTTT